The T cell receptor beta chain described here comes from a study of CD8+ T cells in alopecia areata. Sample treatment: oral pan-JAK inhibitor, 5-10 mg twice daily. Collected material from alopecia areata patients comprised lesional scalp punch biopsies and peripheral blood. The sorting of PBMCs gave CD4+ and CD8+ T cells. This clone has a single count. Its target is not known. General observations from the study: Any link of baseline CD8+ expansion to response, resting on one nonresponder, remains uncertain. Persistence in scalp and blood during tofacitinib was observed for many expanded lesional clones.

The CDR3 spans 13 residues. Trimming stripped 2 bases from V and 5 bases from J, with 9 bases between. Germline assignment: CDR1 MGHDK and CDR2 SYGVNS. After isolation, RNA underwent reverse transcription to generate cDNA as the sequencing template. The assay was immunoSEQ multiplex PCR, and TCRdb's table has in-frame clones only and misses some. This table has some 150,000 clones, about 88% appearing once. This chain uses TRBV25-1 with TRBJ1-1; D uncertain. This receptor was identified in a human donor with alopecia areata. Sample: CD8+ T cells sorted from blood, taken at week 4, from a patient treated with tofacitinib. The CDR3 DNA reads as TGTGCCAGCAGTGAACCGGGCGCGACTGAAGCTTTCTTT. Protein product: CASSEPGATEAFF.